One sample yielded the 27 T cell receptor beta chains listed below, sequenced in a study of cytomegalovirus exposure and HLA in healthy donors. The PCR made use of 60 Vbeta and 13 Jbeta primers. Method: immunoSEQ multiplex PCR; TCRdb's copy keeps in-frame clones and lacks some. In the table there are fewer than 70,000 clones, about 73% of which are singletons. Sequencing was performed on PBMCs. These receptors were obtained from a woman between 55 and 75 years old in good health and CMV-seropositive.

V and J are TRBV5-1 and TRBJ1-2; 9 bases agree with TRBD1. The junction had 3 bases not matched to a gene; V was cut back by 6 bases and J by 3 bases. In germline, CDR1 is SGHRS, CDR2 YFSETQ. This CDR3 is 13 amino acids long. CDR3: CASTTGGDYGYTF. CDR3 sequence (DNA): TGCGCCAGCACTACAGGGGGCGACTATGGCTACACCTTC.

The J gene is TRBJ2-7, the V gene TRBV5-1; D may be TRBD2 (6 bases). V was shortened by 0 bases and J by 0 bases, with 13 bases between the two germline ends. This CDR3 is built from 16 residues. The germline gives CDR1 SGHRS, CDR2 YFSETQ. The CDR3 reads CASSLGGGAASYEQYF. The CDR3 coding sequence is TGCGCCAGCAGCTTGGGGGGAGGTGCAGCCTCCTACGAGCAGTACTTC.

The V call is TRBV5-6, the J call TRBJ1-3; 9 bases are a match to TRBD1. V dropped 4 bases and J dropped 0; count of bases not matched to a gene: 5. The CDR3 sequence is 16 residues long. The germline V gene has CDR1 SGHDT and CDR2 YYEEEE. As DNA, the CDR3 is TGTGCCAGCAGCGCGGACAGGGGCCACTCTGGAAACACCATATATTTT. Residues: CASSADRGHSGNTIYF.

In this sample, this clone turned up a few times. The CDR3, as DNA: TGTGCCAGCAGTTACGTGGGGGCCCATGGCTACACCTTC. It is translated as CASSYVGAHGYTF. The chain links TRBV6-4 to TRBJ1-2; D possibly corresponds to TRBD1 (6 bases). This CDR3 has 13 residues. Deletions cut 5 bases from V and 6 bases from J, with 13 bases between. Germline CDR1 reads MRHNA; CDR2 reads SNTAGT.

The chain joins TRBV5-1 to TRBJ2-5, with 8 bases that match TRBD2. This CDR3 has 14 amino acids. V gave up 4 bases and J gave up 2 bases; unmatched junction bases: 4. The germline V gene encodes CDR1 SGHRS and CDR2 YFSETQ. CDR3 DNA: TGCGCCAGCAGCGCCGGGACTAGTCAAGAGACCCAGTACTTC. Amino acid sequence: CASSAGTSQETQYF.

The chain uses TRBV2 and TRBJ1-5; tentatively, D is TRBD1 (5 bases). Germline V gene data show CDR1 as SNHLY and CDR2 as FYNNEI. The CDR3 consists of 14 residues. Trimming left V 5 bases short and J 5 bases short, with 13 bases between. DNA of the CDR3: TGTGCCAGCAGTAGGCGGGACGGATATCAGCCCCAGCATTTT. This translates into CASSRRDGYQPQHF.

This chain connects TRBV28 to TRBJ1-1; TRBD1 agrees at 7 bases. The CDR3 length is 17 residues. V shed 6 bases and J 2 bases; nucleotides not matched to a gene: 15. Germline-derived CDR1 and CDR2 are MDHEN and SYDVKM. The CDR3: CASRVRLTGQRNTEAFF. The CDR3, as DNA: TGTGCCAGCAGGGTGCGCCTTACGGGACAGAGAAACACTGAAGCTTTCTTT.

The CDR3 DNA reads as TGCGCCAGCAGCTCAACAGCCAATAACTATGGCTACACCTTC. Encoded protein: CASSSTANNYGYTF. The V call is TRBV5-1, the J call TRBJ1-2; D call uncertain. The V end was cut by 3 bases, the J end by 1 base, with 10 bases between. Germline CDR1 reads SGHRS; CDR2 reads YFSETQ. CDR3 length equals 14 residues.

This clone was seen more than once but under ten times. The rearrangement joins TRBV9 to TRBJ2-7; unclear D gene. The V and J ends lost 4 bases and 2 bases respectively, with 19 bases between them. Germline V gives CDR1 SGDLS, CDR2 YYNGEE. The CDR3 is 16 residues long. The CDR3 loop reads CASSFSTEIRPYEQYF. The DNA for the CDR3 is TGTGCCAGCAGCTTTAGTACGGAGATTCGCCCCTACGAGCAGTACTTC.

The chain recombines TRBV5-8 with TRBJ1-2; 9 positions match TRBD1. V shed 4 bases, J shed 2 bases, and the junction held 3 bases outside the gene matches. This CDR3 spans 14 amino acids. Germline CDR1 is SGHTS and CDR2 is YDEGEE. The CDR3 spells CASSRDRGNYGYTF. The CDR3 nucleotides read TGTGCCAGCAGCCGCGACAGGGGGAACTATGGCTACACCTTC.

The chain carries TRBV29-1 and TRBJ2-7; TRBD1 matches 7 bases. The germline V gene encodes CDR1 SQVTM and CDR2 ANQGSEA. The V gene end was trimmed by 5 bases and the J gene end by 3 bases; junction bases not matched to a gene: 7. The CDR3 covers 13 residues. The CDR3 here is CSVSQGKVYEQYF. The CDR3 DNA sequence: TGCAGCGTTTCACAGGGGAAGGTCTACGAGCAGTACTTC.

CDR3 in amino acids: CASSQTGGKEQYF. The CDR3 DNA reads TGTGCCAGCTCACAAACAGGGGGCAAAGAGCAGTACTTC. The chain links TRBV18 to TRBJ2-7, with 9 positions matching TRBD1. Germline V gene data show CDR1 as KGHSH and CDR2 as LQKENI. There are 13 residues in the CDR3. V lost 4 bases to trimming and J lost 7 bases; unmatched junction nucleotides: 5.

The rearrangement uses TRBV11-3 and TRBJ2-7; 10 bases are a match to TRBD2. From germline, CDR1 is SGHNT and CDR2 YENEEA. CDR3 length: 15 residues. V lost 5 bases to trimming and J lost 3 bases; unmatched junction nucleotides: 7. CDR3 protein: CASSTGIAGGYEQYF. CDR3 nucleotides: TGTGCCAGCAGCACTGGAATAGCGGGAGGCTACGAGCAGTACTTC.

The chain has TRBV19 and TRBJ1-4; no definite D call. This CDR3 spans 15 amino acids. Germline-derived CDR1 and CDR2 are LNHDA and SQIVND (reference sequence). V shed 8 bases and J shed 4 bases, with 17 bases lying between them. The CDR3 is CASSPMGRNNEKLFF. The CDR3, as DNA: TGTGCCAGTTCCCCTATGGGGAGGAATAATGAAAAACTGTTTTTT.

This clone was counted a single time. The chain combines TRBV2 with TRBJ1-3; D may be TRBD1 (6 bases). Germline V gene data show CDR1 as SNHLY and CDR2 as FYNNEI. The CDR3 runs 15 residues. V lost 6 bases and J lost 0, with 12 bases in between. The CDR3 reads CASRVGGHSGNTIYF. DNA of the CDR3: TGTGCCAGCAGAGTAGGGGGACACTCTGGAAACACCATATATTTT.

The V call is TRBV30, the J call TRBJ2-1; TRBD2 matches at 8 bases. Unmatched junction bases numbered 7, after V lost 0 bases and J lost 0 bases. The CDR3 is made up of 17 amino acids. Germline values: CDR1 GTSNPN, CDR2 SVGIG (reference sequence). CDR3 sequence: CAWSVIGAGASYNEQFF. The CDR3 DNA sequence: TGTGCCTGGAGTGTAATTGGAGCGGGAGCCTCCTACAATGAGCAGTTCTTC.

The CDR3 protein is CASKSGQHSGANVLTF. Written as DNA, the CDR3 is TGTGCCAGTAAGAGCGGACAGCACTCTGGGGCCAACGTCCTGACTTTC. The chain links TRBV19 to TRBJ2-6; a weak D match, TRBD1 (6 bases). V lost 7 bases and J 0 bases, leaving 13 bases between the germline ends. Germline V gene data show CDR1 as LNHDA and CDR2 as SQIVND (reference sequence). The CDR3 is 16 amino acids.

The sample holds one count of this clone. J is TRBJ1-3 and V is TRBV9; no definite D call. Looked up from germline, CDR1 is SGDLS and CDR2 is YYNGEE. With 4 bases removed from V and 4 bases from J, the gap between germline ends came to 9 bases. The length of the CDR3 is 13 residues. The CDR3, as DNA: TGTGCCAGCAGCCCCCGGGTGGGAAACACCATATATTTT. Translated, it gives CASSPRVGNTIYF.

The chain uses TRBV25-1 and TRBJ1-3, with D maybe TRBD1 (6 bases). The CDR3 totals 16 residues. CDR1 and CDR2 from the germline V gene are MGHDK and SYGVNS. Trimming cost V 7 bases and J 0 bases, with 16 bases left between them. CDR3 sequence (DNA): TGTGCCAGCACCTTAGAGGCAGGGGCCTCTGGAAACACCATATATTTT. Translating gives CASTLEAGASGNTIYF. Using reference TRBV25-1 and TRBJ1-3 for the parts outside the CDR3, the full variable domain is EADIYQTPRYLVIGTGKKITLECSQTMGHDKMYWYQQDPGMELHLIHYSYGVNSTEKGDLSSESTVSRIRTEHFPLTLESARPSHTSQYLCASTLEAGASGNTIYFGEGSWLTVV.

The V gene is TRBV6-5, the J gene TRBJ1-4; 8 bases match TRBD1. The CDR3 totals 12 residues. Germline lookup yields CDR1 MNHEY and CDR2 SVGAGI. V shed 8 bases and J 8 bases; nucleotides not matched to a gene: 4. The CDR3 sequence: CASGQGGEKLFF. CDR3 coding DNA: TGTGCCAGCGGACAGGGAGGAGAAAAACTGTTTTTT.

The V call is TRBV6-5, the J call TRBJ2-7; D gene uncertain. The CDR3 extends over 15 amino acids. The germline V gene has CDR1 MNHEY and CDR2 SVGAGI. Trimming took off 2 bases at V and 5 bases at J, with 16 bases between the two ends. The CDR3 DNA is TGTGCCAGCAGTTACACCTCACGTGGCATAAACGAGCAGTACTTC. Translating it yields CASSYTSRGINEQYF.

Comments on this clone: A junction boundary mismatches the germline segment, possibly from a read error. CDR3 in amino acids: CSVDGGWNLPPHF. The CDR3, as DNA: TGCAGCGTTGATGGGGGCTGGAATCTGCCCCCGCATTTT. The chain is built from TRBV29-1 and TRBJ1-5, with D possibly TRBD1 on 6 matching bases. This CDR3 spans 13 amino acids. Germline loops: CDR1 SQVTM, CDR2 ANQGSEA.

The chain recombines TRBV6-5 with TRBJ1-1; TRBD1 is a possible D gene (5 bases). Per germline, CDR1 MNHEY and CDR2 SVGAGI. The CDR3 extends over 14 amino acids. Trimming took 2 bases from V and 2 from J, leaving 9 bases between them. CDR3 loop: CASSYAGINTEAFF. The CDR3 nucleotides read TGTGCCAGCAGTTACGCAGGGATCAACACTGAAGCTTTCTTT.

CDR3 coding DNA: TGTGCTAGTGGTGCCTCAGGGGCCCCCGGCTACACCTTC. Translating gives CASGASGAPGYTF. This rearrangement joins TRBV12-5 to TRBJ1-2, with D possibly matching TRBD1 (6 bases). This CDR3 comprises 13 residues. Germline CDR1 LGHNT, CDR2 FRNRAP. V gave up 5 bases and J gave up 8 bases, with 15 bases separating them.

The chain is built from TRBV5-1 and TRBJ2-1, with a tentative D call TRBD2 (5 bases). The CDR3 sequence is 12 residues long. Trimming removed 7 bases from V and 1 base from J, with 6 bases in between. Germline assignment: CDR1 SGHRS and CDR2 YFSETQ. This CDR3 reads CASGSSYNEQFF. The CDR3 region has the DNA TGCGCCAGCGGGAGTTCCTACAATGAGCAGTTCTTC.

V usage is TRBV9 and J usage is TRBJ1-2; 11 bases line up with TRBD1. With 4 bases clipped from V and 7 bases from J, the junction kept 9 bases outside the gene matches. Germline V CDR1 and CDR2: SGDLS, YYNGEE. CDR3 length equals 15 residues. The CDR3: CASSFRTGGASGYTF. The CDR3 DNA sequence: TGTGCCAGCAGCTTTCGGACAGGGGGCGCTTCTGGCTACACCTTC.

This CDR3 reads CASTEGLAGIYEQYF. DNA of the CDR3: TGCGCCAGCACCGAGGGACTAGCGGGGATCTACGAGCAGTACTTC. J is TRBJ2-7 and V is TRBV5-1, with TRBD2 matching over 13 bases. V was clipped by 6 bases and J by 3 bases; unmatched bases: 6. This CDR3 comprises 15 residues. Germline CDR1 is SGHRS and CDR2 is YFSETQ.